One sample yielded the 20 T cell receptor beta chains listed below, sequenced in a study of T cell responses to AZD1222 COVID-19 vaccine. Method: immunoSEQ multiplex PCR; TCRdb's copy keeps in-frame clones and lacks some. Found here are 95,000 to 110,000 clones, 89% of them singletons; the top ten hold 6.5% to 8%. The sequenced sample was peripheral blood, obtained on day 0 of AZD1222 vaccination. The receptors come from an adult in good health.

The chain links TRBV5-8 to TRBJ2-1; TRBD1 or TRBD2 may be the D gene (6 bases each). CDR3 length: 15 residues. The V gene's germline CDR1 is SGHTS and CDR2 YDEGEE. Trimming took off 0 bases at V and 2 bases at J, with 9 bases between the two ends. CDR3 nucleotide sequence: TGTGCCAGCAGCTTGGGCCGGGGGCCCTACAATGAGCAGTTCTTC. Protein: CASSLGRGPYNEQFF.

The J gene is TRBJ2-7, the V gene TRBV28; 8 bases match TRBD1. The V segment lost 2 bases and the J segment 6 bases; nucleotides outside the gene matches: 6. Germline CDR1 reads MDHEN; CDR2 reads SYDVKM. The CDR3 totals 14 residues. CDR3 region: CASSLPGTGREQYF. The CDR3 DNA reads TGTGCCAGCAGTTTACCCGGGACAGGTCGCGAGCAGTACTTC.

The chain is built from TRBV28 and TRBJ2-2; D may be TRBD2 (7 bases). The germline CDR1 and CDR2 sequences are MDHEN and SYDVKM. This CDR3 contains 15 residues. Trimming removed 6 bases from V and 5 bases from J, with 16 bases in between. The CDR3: CASRSGTPRTGELFF. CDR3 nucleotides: TGTGCCAGCAGAAGCGGGACACCGAGGACCGGGGAGCTGTTTTTT.

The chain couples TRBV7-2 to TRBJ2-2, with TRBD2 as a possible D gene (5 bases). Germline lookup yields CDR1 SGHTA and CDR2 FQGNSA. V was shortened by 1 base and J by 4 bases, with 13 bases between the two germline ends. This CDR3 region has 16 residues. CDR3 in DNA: TGTGCCAGCAGCTTAGAAAAAGCGGTGATCACCGGGGAGCTGTTTTTT. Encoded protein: CASSLEKAVITGELFF.

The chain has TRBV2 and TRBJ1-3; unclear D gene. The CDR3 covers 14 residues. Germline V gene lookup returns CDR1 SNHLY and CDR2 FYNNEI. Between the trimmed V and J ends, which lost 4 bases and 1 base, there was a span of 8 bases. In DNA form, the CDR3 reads TGTGCCAGCAGTGGCGTAAGATCTGGAAACACCATATATTTT. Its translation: CASSGVRSGNTIYF.

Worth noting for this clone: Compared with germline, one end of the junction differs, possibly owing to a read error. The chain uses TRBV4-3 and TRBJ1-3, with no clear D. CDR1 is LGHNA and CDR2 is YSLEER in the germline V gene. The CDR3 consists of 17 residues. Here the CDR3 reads CASSQDFTPDQGTTIYF. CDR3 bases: TGCGCCAGCAGCCAAGATTTTACCCCCGACCAAGGAACCACCATATATTTT.

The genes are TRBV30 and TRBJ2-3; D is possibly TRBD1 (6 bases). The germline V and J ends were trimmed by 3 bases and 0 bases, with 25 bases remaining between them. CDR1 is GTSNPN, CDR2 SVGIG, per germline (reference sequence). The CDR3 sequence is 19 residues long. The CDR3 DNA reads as TGTGCCTGGAGCGGTCTCAGGGGTCCCATGGTCCTGAGCACAGATACGCAGTATTTT. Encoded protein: CAWSGLRGPMVLSTDTQYF.

CDR3 bases: TGCGCCAGCAGCCAGGGGGGGCGGAGAGACGAGCAGTACTTC. This sequence encodes CASSQGGRRDEQYF. The chain combines TRBV4-3 with TRBJ2-7, with D possibly being TRBD2 (7 bases). V dropped 3 bases and J dropped 5 bases, with 14 bases sitting between them. Looked up from germline, CDR1 is LGHNA and CDR2 is YSLEER. The CDR3 spans 14 residues.

CDR3 sequence reads: CATSGGQLNTEAFF. As DNA, the CDR3 is TGTGCCACCAGTGGGGGACAGTTGAACACTGAAGCTTTCTTT. The chain has TRBV24-1 and TRBJ1-1; TRBD1 aligns across 7 bases. The germline CDR1 and CDR2 sequences are KGHDR and SFDVKD. This CDR3 region has 14 residues. Trimming cost V 5 bases and J 0 bases; bases outside gene matches: 2.

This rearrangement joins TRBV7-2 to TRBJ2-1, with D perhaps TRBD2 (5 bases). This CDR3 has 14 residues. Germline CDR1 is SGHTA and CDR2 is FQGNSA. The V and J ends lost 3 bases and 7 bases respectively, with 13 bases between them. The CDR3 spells CASSFRLSLNEQFF. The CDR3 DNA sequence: TGTGCCAGCAGCTTCCGACTATCGTTGAATGAGCAGTTCTTC.

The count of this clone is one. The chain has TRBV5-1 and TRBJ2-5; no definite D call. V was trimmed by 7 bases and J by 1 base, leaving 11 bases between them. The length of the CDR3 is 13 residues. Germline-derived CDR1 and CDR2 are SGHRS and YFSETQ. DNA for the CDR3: TGCGCCAGCGGGTTCCCAGGCCAAGAGACCCAGTACTTC. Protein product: CASGFPGQETQYF.

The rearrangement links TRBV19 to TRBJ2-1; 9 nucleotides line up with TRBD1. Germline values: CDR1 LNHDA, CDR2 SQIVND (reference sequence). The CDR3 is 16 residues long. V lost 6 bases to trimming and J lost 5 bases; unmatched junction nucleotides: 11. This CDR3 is CASSINPGQGDNEQFF. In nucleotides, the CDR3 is TGTGCCAGTAGCATAAACCCGGGACAGGGCGACAATGAGCAGTTCTTC.

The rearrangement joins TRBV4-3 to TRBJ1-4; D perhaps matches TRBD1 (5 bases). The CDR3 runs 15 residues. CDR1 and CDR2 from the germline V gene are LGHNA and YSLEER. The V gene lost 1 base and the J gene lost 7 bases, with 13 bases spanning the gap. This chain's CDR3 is CASSQGGKRGEKLFF. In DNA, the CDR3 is TGCGCCAGCAGCCAAGGGGGCAAGAGGGGTGAAAAACTGTTTTTT.

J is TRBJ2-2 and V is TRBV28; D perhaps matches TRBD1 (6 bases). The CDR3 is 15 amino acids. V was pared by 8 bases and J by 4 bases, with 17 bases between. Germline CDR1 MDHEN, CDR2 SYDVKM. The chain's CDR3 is CASLRAGAFTGELFF. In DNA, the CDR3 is TGTGCCAGCTTAAGGGCAGGGGCTTTCACCGGGGAGCTGTTTTTT.

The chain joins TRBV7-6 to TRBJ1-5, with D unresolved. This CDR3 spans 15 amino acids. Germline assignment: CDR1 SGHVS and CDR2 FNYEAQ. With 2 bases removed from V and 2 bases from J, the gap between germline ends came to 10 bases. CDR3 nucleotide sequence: TGTGCCAGCAGCTTATCCGGGTTGGGCAATCAGCCCCAGCATTTT. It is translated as CASSLSGLGNQPQHF.

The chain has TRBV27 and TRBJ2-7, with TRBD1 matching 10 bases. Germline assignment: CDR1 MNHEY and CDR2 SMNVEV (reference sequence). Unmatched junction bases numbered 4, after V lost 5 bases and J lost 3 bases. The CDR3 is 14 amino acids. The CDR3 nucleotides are TGTGCCAGCAGTCTGGGACAGGGGAACTACGAGCAGTACTTC. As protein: CASSLGQGNYEQYF.

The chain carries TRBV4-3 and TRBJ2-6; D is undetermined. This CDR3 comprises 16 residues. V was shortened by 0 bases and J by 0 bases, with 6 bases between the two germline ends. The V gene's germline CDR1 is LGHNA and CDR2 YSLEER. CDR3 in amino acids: CASSQDSASGANVLTF. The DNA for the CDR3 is TGCGCCAGCAGCCAAGACTCGGCCTCTGGGGCCAACGTCCTGACTTTC.

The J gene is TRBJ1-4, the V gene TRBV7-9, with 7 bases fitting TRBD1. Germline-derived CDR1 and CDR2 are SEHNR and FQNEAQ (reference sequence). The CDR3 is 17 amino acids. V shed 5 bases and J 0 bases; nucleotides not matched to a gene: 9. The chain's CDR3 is CASSPRDSEATNEKLFF. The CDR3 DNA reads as TGTGCCAGCAGCCCTAGGGACAGCGAAGCAACTAATGAAAAACTGTTTTTT.

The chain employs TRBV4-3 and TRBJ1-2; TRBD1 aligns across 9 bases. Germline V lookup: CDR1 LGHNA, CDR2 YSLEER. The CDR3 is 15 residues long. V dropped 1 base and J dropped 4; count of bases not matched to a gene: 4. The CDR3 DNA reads TGCGCCAGCAGCCAAGTAACAGGGGGCGGCTATGGCTACACCTTC. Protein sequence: CASSQVTGGGYGYTF.

CDR3 sequence reads: CSASNRAGFGEQYF. In nucleotides, the CDR3 is TGCAGTGCTAGTAATAGGGCGGGATTTGGGGAGCAGTACTTC. The J gene is TRBJ2-7, the V gene TRBV20-1; tentatively, D is TRBD2 (6 bases). Germline V gene lookup returns CDR1 DFQATT and CDR2 SNEGSKA (reference sequence). The CDR3 totals 14 residues. Trimming removed 3 bases at V and 7 bases at J, with 19 bases between.